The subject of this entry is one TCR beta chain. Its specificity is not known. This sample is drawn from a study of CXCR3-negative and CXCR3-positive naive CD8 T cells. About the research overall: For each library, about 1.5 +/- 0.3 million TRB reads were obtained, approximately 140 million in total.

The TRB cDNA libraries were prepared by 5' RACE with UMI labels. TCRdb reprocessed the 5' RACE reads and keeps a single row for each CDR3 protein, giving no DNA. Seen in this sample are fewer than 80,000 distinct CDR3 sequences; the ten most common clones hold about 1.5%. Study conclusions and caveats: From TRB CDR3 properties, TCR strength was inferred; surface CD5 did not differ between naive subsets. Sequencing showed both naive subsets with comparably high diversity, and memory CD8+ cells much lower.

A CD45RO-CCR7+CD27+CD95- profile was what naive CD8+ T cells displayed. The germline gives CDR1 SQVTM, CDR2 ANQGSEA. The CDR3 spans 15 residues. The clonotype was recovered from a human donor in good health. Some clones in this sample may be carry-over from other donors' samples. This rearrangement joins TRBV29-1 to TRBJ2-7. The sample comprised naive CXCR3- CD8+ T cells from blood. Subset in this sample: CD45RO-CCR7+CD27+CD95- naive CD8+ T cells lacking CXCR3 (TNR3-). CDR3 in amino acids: CSVEVNRGETYEQYF.